These 12 T cell receptor beta chains were all obtained from the same sample, sequenced in a study of Ad26.COV2.S vaccination and SARS-CoV-2 variants. Method: immunoSEQ multiplex PCR; TCRdb's copy keeps in-frame clones and lacks some. Among some 450,000 clones, less than 95% were seen once, and the ten largest hold approximately 4.5%. This sample's treatment: some 20 received Ad26.COV2.S at low or high dose, single or two shots; 5 received placebo; per-sample allocation not given. Sampling took place 63 days after the first vaccine or placebo injection. Source: peripheral blood, taken in a trial of Ad26.COV2.S vaccine versus placebo. Source of these receptors: a person aged 18 to 65 who received the Ad26.COV2.S COVID-19 vaccine or a placebo.

The rearrangement uses TRBV28 and TRBJ2-5; D gene uncertain. Germline V lookup: CDR1 MDHEN, CDR2 SYDVKM. V was trimmed by 7 bases and J by 0 bases, leaving 15 bases between them. The CDR3 consists of 15 residues. CDR3 bases: TGTGCCAGCATTCAAAAAGGCTGGTACCAAGAGACCCAGTACTTC. It codes for CASIQKGWYQETQYF.

This chain connects TRBV27 to TRBJ2-7; 12 bases map to TRBD2. V lost 3 bases to trimming and J lost 7 bases; unmatched junction nucleotides: 10. CDR3 length: 16 amino acids. Germline assignment: CDR1 MNHEY and CDR2 SMNVEV (reference sequence). The CDR3 nucleotides read TGTGCCAGCAGTTTCGCTACGACTAGCGGGAGCGGAGAGCAGTACTTC. Its protein is CASSFATTSGSGEQYF.

This clone was found once. The chain is built from TRBV21-1 and TRBJ1-2; the listed D gene, TRBD1, was not tested against the DNA. TRBV21-1 is given as a pseudogene. The length of the CDR3 is 15 residues. The CDR3 nucleotides read TGTGCCAGCAGCAAAGGGGGACAGGGTAAGCATGGCTACACCTTC. It is translated as CASSKGGQGKHGYTF.

The J gene is TRBJ2-7, the V gene TRBV28; TRBD2 matches 7 bases. Per the germline V gene, CDR1 is MDHEN and CDR2 is SYDVKM. This CDR3 is 15 amino acids long. J lost 4 bases, V lost 2 bases, and 8 bases had no gene match. CDR3 DNA sequence: TGTGCCAGCAGTTTAGTCCGGGAGGCCCCTTACGAGCAGTACTTC. Its translation: CASSLVREAPYEQYF.

The chain carries TRBV7-9 and TRBJ2-1; 12 nucleotides match TRBD2. Per germline, CDR1 SEHNR and CDR2 FQNEAQ (reference sequence). V was pared by 4 bases and J by 6 bases, with 7 bases of the junction left unmatched. This CDR3 has 16 amino acids. In DNA form, the CDR3 reads TGTGCCAGCAGCTCAGGGGCACTAGCGGGGGGCAATGAGCAGTTCTTC. Translated: CASSSGALAGGNEQFF.

The rearrangement uses TRBV27 and TRBJ2-1, with D possibly matching TRBD2 (6 bases). The CDR3 has 15 amino acids. Germline V gene lookup returns CDR1 MNHEY and CDR2 SMNVEV (reference sequence). V was trimmed by 6 bases and J by 6 bases, leaving 18 bases between them. The CDR3 reads CASREGPHPSNEQFF. The CDR3 nucleotides are TGTGCCAGCAGGGAGGGACCGCACCCTAGCAATGAGCAGTTCTTC.

The chain combines TRBV5-6 with TRBJ2-4; D ambiguous. CDR3 length: 14 amino acids. V was shortened by 1 base and J by 0 bases, with 5 bases between the two germline ends. Germline assignment: CDR1 SGHDT and CDR2 YYEEEE. Here the CDR3 reads CASSLRVAKNIQYF. The CDR3, as DNA: TGTGCCAGCAGCTTGAGAGTAGCCAAAAACATTCAGTACTTC.

The chain has TRBV5-4 and TRBJ2-3; 11 nucleotides agree with TRBD1. V was clipped by 0 bases and J by 4 bases; unmatched bases: 4. The CDR3 has 16 residues. Germline loops: CDR1 SGHNT, CDR2 YYREEE (reference sequence). The DNA for the CDR3 is TGTGCCAGCAGCTTGGAGGGACAGGGGGTCCCAGATACGCAGTATTTT. Translated, it gives CASSLEGQGVPDTQYF.

The chain recombines TRBV6-5 with TRBJ1-1; TRBD1 matches at 9 bases. This CDR3 comprises 12 residues. Germline lookup yields CDR1 MNHEY and CDR2 SVGAGI. The junction had 7 bases not matched to a gene; V was cut back by 6 bases and J by 11 bases. CDR3 in amino acids: CASSAGTGWAFF. The CDR3 region has the DNA TGTGCCAGCAGCGCCGGGACAGGGTGGGCTTTCTTT.

CDR3 DNA: TGTGCCAGCAGCTTGGCGCCAATGGAGGACAACACTGAAGCTTTCTTT. Translation: CASSLAPMEDNTEAFF. The chain has TRBV5-4 and TRBJ1-1; no firm D call. The germline gives CDR1 SGHNT, CDR2 YYREEE (reference sequence). V shed 0 bases and J shed 2 bases, with 14 bases lying between them. CDR3 length: 16 amino acids.

The chain carries TRBV5-1 and TRBJ1-3, with 8 bases aligning to TRBD1. The CDR3 runs 15 residues. V was clipped by 4 bases and J by 2 bases; unmatched bases: 5. Germline V CDR1 and CDR2: SGHRS, YFSETQ. CDR3 nucleotides: TGCGCCAGCAGCAAGACAGGGGTGACTGGAAACACCATATATTTT. Amino acids: CASSKTGVTGNTIYF.

The chain couples TRBV4-3 to TRBJ2-5; no clear D. Trimming left V 8 bases short and J 2 bases short, with 12 bases between. The germline gives CDR1 LGHNA, CDR2 YSLEER. The CDR3 loop spans 13 amino acids. The CDR3 reads CASDVFTQETQYF. The DNA for the CDR3 is TGCGCCAGCGACGTGTTTACTCAAGAGACCCAGTACTTC.